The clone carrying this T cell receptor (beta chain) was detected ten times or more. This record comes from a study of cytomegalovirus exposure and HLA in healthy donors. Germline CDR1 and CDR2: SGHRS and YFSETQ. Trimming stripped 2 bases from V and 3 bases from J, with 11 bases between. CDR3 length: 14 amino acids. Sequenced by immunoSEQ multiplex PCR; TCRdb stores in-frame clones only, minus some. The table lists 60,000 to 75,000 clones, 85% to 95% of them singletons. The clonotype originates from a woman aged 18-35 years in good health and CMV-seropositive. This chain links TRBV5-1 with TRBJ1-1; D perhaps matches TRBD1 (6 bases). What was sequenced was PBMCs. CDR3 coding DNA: TGCGCCAGCAGCTTTGGGACAAAGGACACTGAAGCTTTCTTT. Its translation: CASSFGTKDTEAFF.